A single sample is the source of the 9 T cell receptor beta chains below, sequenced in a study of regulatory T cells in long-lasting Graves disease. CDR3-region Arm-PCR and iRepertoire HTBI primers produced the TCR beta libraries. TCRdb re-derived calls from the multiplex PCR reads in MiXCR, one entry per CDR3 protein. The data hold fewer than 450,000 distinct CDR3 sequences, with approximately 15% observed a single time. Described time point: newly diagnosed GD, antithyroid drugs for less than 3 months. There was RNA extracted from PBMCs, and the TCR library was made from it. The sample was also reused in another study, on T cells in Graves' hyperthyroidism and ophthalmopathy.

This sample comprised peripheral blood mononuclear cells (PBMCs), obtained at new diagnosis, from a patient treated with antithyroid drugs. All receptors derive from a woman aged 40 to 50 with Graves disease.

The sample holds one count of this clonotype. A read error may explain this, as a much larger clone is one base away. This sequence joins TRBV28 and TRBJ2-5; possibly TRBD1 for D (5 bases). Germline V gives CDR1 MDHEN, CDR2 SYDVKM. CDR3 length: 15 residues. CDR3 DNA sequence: TGTGCCAGCGGTTTACCAGGGAACAACCAAGAGACCCAGTACTTC. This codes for CASGLPGNNQETQYF. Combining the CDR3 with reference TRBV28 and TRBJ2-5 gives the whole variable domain DVKVTQSSRYLVKRTGEKVFLECVQDMDHENMFWYRQDPGLGLRLIYFSYDVKMKEKGDIPEGYSVSREKKERFSLILESASTNQTSMYLCASGLPGNNQETQYFGPGTRLLVL.

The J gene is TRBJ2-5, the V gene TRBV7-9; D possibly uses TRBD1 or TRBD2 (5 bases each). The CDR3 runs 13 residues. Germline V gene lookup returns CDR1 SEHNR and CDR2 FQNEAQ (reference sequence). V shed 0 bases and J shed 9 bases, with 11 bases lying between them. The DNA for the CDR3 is TGTGCCAGCAGCTTAGCGGAACTAGGGGCCCAGTACTTC. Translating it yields CASSLAELGAQYF.

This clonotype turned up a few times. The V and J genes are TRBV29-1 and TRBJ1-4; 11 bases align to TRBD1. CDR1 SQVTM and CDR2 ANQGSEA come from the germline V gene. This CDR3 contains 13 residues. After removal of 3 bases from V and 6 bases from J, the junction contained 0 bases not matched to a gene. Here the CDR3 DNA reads TGCAGCGTTGAGGGACAGGGGGATGAAAAACTGTTTTTT. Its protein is CSVEGQGDEKLFF.

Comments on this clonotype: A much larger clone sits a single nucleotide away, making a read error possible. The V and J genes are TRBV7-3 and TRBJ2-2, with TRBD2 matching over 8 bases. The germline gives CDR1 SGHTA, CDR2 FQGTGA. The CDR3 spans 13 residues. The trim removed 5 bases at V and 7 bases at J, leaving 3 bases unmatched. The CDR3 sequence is CASSTRGGGELFF. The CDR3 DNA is TGTGCCAGCAGCACCCGGGGGGGCGGGGAGCTGTTTTTT.

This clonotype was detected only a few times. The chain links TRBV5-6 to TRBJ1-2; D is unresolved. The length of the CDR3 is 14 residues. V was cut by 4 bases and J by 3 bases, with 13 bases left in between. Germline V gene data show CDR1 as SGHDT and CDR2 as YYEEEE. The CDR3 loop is CASSASTIYYGYTF. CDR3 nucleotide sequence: TGTGCCAGCAGCGCTAGTACTATTTACTATGGCTACACCTTC.

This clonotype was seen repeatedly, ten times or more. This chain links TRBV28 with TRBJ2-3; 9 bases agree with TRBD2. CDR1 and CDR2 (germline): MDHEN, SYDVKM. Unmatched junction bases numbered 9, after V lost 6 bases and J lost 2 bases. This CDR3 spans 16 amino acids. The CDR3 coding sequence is TGTGCCAGCAGCCCCGGGGCGGGAGGGTTCACAGATACGCAGTATTTT. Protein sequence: CASSPGAGGFTDTQYF.

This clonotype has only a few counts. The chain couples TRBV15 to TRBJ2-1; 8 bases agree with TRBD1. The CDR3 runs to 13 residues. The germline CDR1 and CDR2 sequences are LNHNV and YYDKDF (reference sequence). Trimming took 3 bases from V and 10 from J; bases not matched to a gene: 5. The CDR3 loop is CATSRDRVFEQFF. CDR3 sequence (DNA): TGTGCCACCAGCAGGGACAGGGTATTCGAGCAGTTCTTC.

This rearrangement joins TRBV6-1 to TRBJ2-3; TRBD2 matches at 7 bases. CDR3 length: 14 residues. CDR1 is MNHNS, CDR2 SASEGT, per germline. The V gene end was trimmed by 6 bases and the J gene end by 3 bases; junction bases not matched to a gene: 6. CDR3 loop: CASSWTSQTDTQYF. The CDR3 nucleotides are TGTGCCAGCAGCTGGACTAGTCAAACAGATACGCAGTATTTT.

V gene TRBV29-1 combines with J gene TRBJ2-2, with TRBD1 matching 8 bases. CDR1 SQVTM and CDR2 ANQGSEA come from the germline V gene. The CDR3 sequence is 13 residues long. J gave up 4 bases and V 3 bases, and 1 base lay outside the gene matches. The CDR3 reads CSVDGTGTGELFF. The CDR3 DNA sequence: TGCAGCGTTGACGGGACAGGCACCGGGGAGCTGTTTTTT.